The 10 T cell receptor beta chains reported below all come from one sample, sequenced in a study of T cells in Graves' hyperthyroidism and ophthalmopathy. Amplification targeted TCR beta CDR3 regions from RNA transcripts. TCR CDR3 underwent first-round RT-PCR with the HTBI primer set. Each CDR3 protein is one row after TCRdb ran MiXCR on the multiplex PCR reads. The table lists about 360,000 distinct CDR3 sequences, around 13% of them singletons, with 9.2% in the top ten. The sample consisted of blood. These receptors were obtained from a woman aged 18-29 years with Graves' hyperthyroidism.

This clonotype appeared many times. The chain recombines TRBV7-3 with TRBJ2-1, with 11 bases identical to TRBD1. This CDR3 has 15 amino acids. Looked up from germline, CDR1 is SGHTA and CDR2 is FQGTGA. The V gene end was trimmed by 4 bases and the J gene end by 3 bases; junction bases not matched to a gene: 2. The CDR3 DNA reads TGTGCCAGCAGCTCCGGGACAGGGGGCTACAATGAGCAGTTCTTC. It specifies CASSSGTGGYNEQFF.

This clonotype was picked up one time. V and J are TRBV20-1 and TRBJ2-6; D unclear. Germline CDR1 is DFQATT and CDR2 is SNEGSKA (reference sequence). V was clipped by 6 bases and J by 0 bases, with 9 bases between them. The CDR3 runs 14 residues. The CDR3 reads CSAPPRSGANVLTF. CDR3 nucleotide sequence: TGCAGTGCCCCCCCACGCTCTGGGGCCAACGTCCTGACTTTC.

This clonotype occurred many times. The chain couples TRBV29-1 to TRBJ2-3; D possibly corresponds to TRBD2 (6 bases). V was pared by 8 bases and J by 4 bases, with 13 bases between. CDR1 is SQVTM, CDR2 ANQGSEA, per germline. The CDR3 has 12 amino acids. The DNA of the CDR3 is TGCAGCACGGGGGTAGGGGCAGATACGCAGTATTTT. Protein product: CSTGVGADTQYF.

The chain couples TRBV7-8 to TRBJ2-2; 8 nucleotides line up with TRBD2. CDR1 is SGHVS, CDR2 FQNEAQ, per germline. The ends lost 7 bases at V and 4 bases at J; junction bases unmatched: 8. The CDR3 contains 15 residues. The CDR3 DNA is TGTGCCAGCAACCCCGGGGGGGCGTCCACCGGGGAGCTGTTTTTT. Translation: CASNPGGASTGELFF.

This clonotype was seen at least ten times. The rearrangement uses TRBV18 and TRBJ2-1, with 8 bases that match TRBD2. The CDR3 has 17 residues. The junction had 11 bases not matched to a gene; V was cut back by 0 bases and J by 7 bases. Germline loops: CDR1 KGHSH, CDR2 LQKENI. CDR3 nucleotides: TGTGCCAGCTCACCACCCAGCGGGAGCCTCGGGGAGAATGAGCAGTTCTTC. Protein product: CASSPPSGSLGENEQFF.

For this clonotype: A single base separates this from a much larger clone, so it may be a read error. This chain connects TRBV2 to TRBJ2-7; D may be TRBD1 (6 bases). CDR1 is SNHLY, CDR2 FYNNEI, per germline. The length of the CDR3 is 14 residues. The CDR3 here is CASSETQGPYEEYF. CDR3 sequence (DNA): TGTGCCAGCAGTGAAACCCAGGGGCCCTACGAGGAGTACTTC.

This sequence joins TRBV24-1 and TRBJ2-2; no definite D call. Looked up from germline, CDR1 is KGHDR and CDR2 is SFDVKD. The CDR3 loop spans 14 amino acids. Trimming removed 8 bases from V and 4 bases from J, with 13 bases in between. The CDR3 region has the DNA TGTGCCACCATAAGATCAGGATCCACCGGGGAGCTGTTTTTT. This translates into CATIRSGSTGELFF.

This chain connects TRBV6-1 to TRBJ2-7; D is uncertain. Trimming removed 7 bases from V and 0 bases from J, with 16 bases in between. Germline lookup yields CDR1 MNHNS and CDR2 SASEGT. The CDR3 loop spans 15 amino acids. The CDR3 nucleotides read TGTGCCAGCACTCCAATAAGGGATAGCTCCTACGAGCAGTACTTC. Protein product: CASTPIRDSSYEQYF.

V usage is TRBV7-8 and J usage is TRBJ2-4, with D uncertain. Trimming took 4 bases from V and 0 from J, leaving 10 bases between them. Germline CDR1 reads SGHVS; CDR2 reads FQNEAQ. This CDR3 is built from 15 residues. CDR3 sequence (DNA): TGTGCCAGCAGCTCTCAGAAACTAGCCAAAAACATTCAGTACTTC. This translates into CASSSQKLAKNIQYF.

This clonotype was seen only a few times. V usage is TRBV25-1 and J usage is TRBJ1-1; possible D gene TRBD1, 6 bases. V lost 7 bases, J lost 1 base, and 10 bases lay in between. This CDR3 comprises 13 residues. Germline values: CDR1 MGHDK, CDR2 SYGVNS. This CDR3 is CASTGTRNTEAFF. CDR3 coding DNA: TGTGCCAGCACCGGGACACGGAACACTGAAGCTTTCTTT.